The clone carrying this T cell receptor (beta chain) was counted a single time. Its matching antigen is unknown. CD4+ and CD8+ T cells were sorted from PBMCs. This sample was taken from a study of CD8+ T cells in alopecia areata. CDR1 and CDR2 from the germline V gene are MNHNS and SASEGT. This CDR3 is 15 amino acids long. With 2 bases clipped from V and 2 bases from J, the junction kept 6 bases outside the gene matches. Overall study findings and caveats: Sequencing of scalp samples also includes resident alphabeta T cells from normal skin. Greater clonality was observed in lesional scalp samples, especially alopecia totalis/universalis, versus normal scalp.

TCR sequencing used cDNA made by reverse transcription of extracted RNA. Using immunoSEQ multiplex PCR, the repertoire was profiled, and TCRdb retains in-frame clones only, with some absent. This sample has 120,000 to 150,000 clones, with 62% found just once. This rearrangement joins TRBV6-1 to TRBJ2-7; 7 bases line up with TRBD1. This sequence was found in a human donor in good health. Input material: CD8+ T cells sorted from blood. The CDR3 DNA sequence: TGTGCCAGCAGTGAATCAGGACAGGCCCCCTACGAGCAGTACTTC. Amino acid sequence: CASSESGQAPYEQYF.